This is a list of T cell receptor beta chains from one sample in a study of T-cell memory formation after mild COVID-19. In TCRdb, the 5' RACE reads were re-called with MiXCR into one record per CDR3 protein. This repertoire shows around 34,000 distinct CDR3 sequences, roughly 7.5% found once; its top ten account for over 25%. The specimen sequenced was PBMCs or a T cell subset sorted from them (not recorded which). These receptors originate from a man younger than 35 who had mild COVID-19 (a few samples of this study predate the infection). Cell type and time point are not known. The CDR3 runs from the conserved cysteine through the conserved F or W.

TRBV7-9	14	TRBJ2-7	CASSLDRAPYEQYF
TRBV12-3/TRBV12-4	14	TRBJ2-3	CASSSILRTDTQYF
TRBV7-9	15	TRBJ1-2	CASSLLTGEDYGYTF
TRBV7-2	15	TRBJ2-3	CASSLGNGRTDTQYF
TRBV4-1	17	TRBJ2-7	CASSQEVGTGGSYEQYF
TRBV5-4	15	TRBJ2-3	CASSLQRGPTDTQYF
TRBV9	13	TRBJ2-3	CASSVTSTDTQYF
TRBV4-3	17	TRBJ2-6	CASSQETQGTGANVLTF
TRBV7-9	12	TRBJ1-2	CASSLSGNGYTF
TRBV7-9	14	TRBJ1-2	CASSRGQGPYGYTF
TRBV27	17	TRBJ1-6	CASSFWGGRARNSPLHF
TRBV19	12	TRBJ2-1	CASSLRIDEQFF
TRBV6-5	15	TRBJ2-2	CASSPAGANTGELFF
TRBV7-2	13	TRBJ1-2	CASSPWDRAGYTF
TRBV20-1	12	TRBJ1-6	CSAPQGNSPLHF
TRBV4-3	15	TRBJ2-3	CASSQDRQGVDTQYF
TRBV7-2	14	TRBJ2-5	CASSLDRGGETQYF
TRBV11-2	15	TRBJ2-1	CASSRTSGGLNEQFF
TRBV14	13	TRBJ2-2	CASSQYSAGELFF
TRBV7-3	18	TRBJ1-5	CASSLRPQGVDLNQPQHF
TRBV7-2	14	TRBJ2-5	CASSLRTSRETQYF
TRBV7-6	16	TRBJ1-4	CASSLGSGTANEKLFF
TRBV6-2/TRBV6-3	15	TRBJ1-5	CASRRNRGGNQPQHF
TRBV23-1	17	TRBJ2-5	CASSQSPAGAGKETQYF
TRBV5-1	14	TRBJ1-1	CASSLGGRNTEAFF
TRBV24-1	13	TRBJ1-2	CATSDGTGYGYTF
TRBV18	18	TRBJ2-6	CASSPSSAGAAGANVLTF
TRBV3-1	15	TRBJ1-5	CASSQDTGWDQPQHF
TRBV27	13	TRBJ2-5	CASSITPQETQYF